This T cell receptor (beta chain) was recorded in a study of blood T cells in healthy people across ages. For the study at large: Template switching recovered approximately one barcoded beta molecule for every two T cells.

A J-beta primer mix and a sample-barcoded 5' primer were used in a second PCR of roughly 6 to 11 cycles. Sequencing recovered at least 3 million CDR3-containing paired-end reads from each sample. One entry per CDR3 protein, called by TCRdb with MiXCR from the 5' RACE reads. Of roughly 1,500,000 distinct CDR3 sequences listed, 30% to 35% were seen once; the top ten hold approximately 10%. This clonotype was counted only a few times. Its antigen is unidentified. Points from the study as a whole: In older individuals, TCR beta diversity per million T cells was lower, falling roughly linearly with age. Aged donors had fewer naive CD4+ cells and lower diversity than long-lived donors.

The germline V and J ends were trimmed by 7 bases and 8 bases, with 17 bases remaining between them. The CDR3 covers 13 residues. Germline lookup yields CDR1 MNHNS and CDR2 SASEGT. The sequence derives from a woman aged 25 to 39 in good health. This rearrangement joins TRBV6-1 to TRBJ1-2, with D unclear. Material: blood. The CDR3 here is CASTTRGEEGYTF. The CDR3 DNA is TGTGCCAGCACGACCCGGGGAGAGGAAGGCTACACCTTC.